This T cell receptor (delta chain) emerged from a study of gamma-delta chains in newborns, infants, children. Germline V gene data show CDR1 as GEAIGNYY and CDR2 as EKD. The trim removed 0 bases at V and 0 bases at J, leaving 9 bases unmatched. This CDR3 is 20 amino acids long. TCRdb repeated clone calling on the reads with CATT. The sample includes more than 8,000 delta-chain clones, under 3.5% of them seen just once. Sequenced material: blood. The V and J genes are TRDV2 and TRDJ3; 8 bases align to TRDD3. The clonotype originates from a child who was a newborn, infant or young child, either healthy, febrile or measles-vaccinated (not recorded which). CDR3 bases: TGTGCCTGTGACACCGTGATGGGGGATTCCAGCTCCTGGGACACCCGACAGATGTTTTTC. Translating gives CACDTVMGDSSSWDTRQMFF.